What follows describes a single TCR beta chain. Antigen specificity is unknown. The record originates from a study of shared clonotypes between healthy human individuals. On the study more broadly: Per donor, CD8 memory used one plate, CD8 naive used two, CD4 memory used three and CD4 naive used three. Findings and limits, study-wide: In having few donors, the study represented limited genetic and exposure-history diversity.

The test was conducted at deep level. Sequenced by immunoSEQ multiplex PCR; TCRdb stores in-frame clones only, minus some. The sample holds approximately 1.9 million clones, 80% to 95% seen once. CDR1 SGHAT and CDR2 FQNNGV come from the germline V gene. This CDR3 has 14 residues. The naive CD8 subset, CD45RO-negative cells positively selected for CCR7, excluded terminally differentiated effector memory CD45RA+ cells. Each of the donors was a healthy adult who was HIV-negative and had not had a recent acute infection or vaccination. The sequence derives from a man aged 18-30 years in good health. Some clones in this sample may be carry-over from other donors' samples. The V gene is TRBV11-2, the J gene TRBJ2-5, with D perhaps TRBD1 (5 bases). The J call is uncertain, as TRBJ2-7 better fits the DNA end. Material for sequencing was naive CD8+ T cells from PBMCs. CDR3 coding DNA: TGTGCCAGCACCATTTTGGGGCCCTCCTACGAGCAGTACTTC. This translates into CASTILGPSYEQYF.